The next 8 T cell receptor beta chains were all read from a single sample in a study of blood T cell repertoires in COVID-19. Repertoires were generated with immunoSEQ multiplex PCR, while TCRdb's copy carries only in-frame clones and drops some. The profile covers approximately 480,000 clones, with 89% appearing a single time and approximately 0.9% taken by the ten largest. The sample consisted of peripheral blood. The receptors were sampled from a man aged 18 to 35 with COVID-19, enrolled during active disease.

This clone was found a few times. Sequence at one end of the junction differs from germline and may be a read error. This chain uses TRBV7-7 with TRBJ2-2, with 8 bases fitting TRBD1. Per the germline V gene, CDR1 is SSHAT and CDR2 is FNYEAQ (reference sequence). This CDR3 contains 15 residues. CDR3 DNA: TGTGCTAGCAGCGTCGCAGGGGGCGGTCACGGGGAGCTGTTTTTT. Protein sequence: CASSVAGGGHGELFF.

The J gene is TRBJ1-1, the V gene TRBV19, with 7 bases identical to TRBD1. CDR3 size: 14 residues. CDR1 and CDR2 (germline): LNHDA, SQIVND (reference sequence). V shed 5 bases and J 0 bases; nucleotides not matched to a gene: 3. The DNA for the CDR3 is TGTGCCAGTAGTGCGGACAGGTTGAACACTGAAGCTTTCTTT. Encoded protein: CASSADRLNTEAFF.

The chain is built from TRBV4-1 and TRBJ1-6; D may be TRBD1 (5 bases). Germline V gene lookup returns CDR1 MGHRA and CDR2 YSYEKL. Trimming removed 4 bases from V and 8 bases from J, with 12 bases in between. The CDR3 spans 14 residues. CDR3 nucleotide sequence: TGCGCCAGCAGCCCCCCGGGGGGAGATTCACCCCTCCACTTT. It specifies CASSPPGGDSPLHF.

This CDR3 is CASSIHYLGQLPDEKLFF. The CDR3, as DNA: TGTGCCAGTAGTATACACTATTTGGGACAGCTACCTGATGAAAAACTGTTTTTT. This chain connects TRBV19 to TRBJ1-4; 7 positions match TRBD1. J lost 6 bases, V lost 2 bases, and 15 bases had no gene match. The CDR3 sequence is 18 residues long. The V gene's germline CDR1 is LNHDA and CDR2 SQIVND (reference sequence).

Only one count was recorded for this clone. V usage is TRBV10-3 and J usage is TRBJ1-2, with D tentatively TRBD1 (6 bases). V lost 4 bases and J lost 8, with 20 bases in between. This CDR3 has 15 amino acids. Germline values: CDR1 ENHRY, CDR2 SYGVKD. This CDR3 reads CAISVSGTPLGGYTF. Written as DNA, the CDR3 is TGTGCCATCAGTGTTTCCGGGACACCCCTGGGAGGCTACACCTTC.

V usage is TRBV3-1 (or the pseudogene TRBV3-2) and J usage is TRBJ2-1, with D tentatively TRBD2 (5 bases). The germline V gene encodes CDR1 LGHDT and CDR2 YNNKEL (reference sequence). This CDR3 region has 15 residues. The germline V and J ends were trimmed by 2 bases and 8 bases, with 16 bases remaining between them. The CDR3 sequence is CASSQIGNFGDEQFF. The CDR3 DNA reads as TGTGCCAGCAGCCAAATCGGAAATTTCGGGGATGAGCAGTTCTTC.

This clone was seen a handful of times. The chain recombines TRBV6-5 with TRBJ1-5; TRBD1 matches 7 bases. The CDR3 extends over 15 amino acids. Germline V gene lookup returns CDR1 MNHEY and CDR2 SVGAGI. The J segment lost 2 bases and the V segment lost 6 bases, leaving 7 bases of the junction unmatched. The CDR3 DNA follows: TGTGCCAGCAGCCCACAGGGGCCGGGCAATCAGCCCCAGCATTTT. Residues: CASSPQGPGNQPQHF.

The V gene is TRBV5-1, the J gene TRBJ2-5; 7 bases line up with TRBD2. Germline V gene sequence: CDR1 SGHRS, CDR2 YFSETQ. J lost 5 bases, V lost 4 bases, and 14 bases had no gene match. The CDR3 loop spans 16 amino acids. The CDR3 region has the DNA TGCGCCAGCAGCCCGGGTACCTCGAGCGGGGAGGAGACCCAGTACTTC. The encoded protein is CASSPGTSSGEETQYF.